These 21 T cell receptor beta chains originate from one sample sequenced in a study of blood T cells in healthy people across ages. Next came a second PCR, run for about 7 to 11 cycles, which used a sample-barcoded 5' primer along with a J-beta primer mix. TCRdb processed the 5' RACE reads anew with MiXCR; each CDR3 protein has one entry. The repertoire holds about 570,000 distinct CDR3 sequences, with about 25% as singletons. The source material was blood. The origin of the receptors is a woman in her seventies in good health.

CDR3 sequence (DNA): TGCAGTGCTAGAACTGTCCTAGCGGGGGGGCCGACCTACAATGAGCAGTTCTTC. Translation: CSARTVLAGGPTYNEQFF. This sequence joins TRBV20-1 and TRBJ2-1; TRBD2 matches at 12 bases. Looked up from germline, CDR1 is DFQATT and CDR2 is SNEGSKA (reference sequence). The trim removed 2 bases at V and 2 bases at J, leaving 10 bases unmatched. This CDR3 is 18 amino acids long.

V gene TRBV7-2 combines with J gene TRBJ2-1; D is unresolved. Trimming stripped 1 base from V and 15 bases from J, with 13 bases between. This CDR3 spans 12 amino acids. Germline V CDR1 and CDR2: SGHTA, FQGNSA. The CDR3 spells CASSLVQVGRFF. The CDR3 coding sequence is TGTGCCAGCAGCTTAGTCCAGGTTGGTAGGTTCTTC.

This clonotype was counted only a few times. CDR3 coding DNA: TGCAGTGCTAGAGAAGGGACAGTGGCTAACGAGCAGTACTTC. It is translated as CSAREGTVANEQYF. The chain recombines TRBV20-1 with TRBJ2-7; 7 bases align to TRBD1. Germline CDR1 is DFQATT and CDR2 is SNEGSKA (reference sequence). The J segment lost 5 bases and the V segment lost 0 bases, leaving 7 bases of the junction unmatched. CDR3 length: 14 amino acids.

The genes are TRBV11-3 and TRBJ2-1; D perhaps matches TRBD2 (7 bases). V was shortened by 8 bases and J by 5 bases, with 13 bases between the two germline ends. This CDR3 comprises 13 residues. Per germline, CDR1 SGHNT and CDR2 YENEEA. CDR3 nucleotide sequence: TGTGCCAGCGGGGCGGGGGCCAACAATGAGCAGTTCTTC. Its protein is CASGAGANNEQFF.

This clonotype was seen a few times. The chain uses TRBV11-2 and TRBJ1-4; 8 positions agree with TRBD1. This CDR3 spans 16 amino acids. The J segment lost 3 bases and the V segment lost 4 bases, leaving 7 bases of the junction unmatched. Germline-derived CDR1 and CDR2 are SGHAT and FQNNGV. CDR3 region: CASSYDRGLSNEKLFF. The CDR3 DNA sequence: TGTGCCAGCAGCTACGACAGGGGCCTATCTAATGAAAAACTGTTTTTT.

This clonotype showed up many times. The gene calls are TRBV12-3 or TRBV12-4 and TRBJ2-2; D unresolved. V lost 4 bases and J lost 8, with 8 bases in between. The CDR3 covers 12 residues. The CDR3 DNA is TGTGCCAGCAGTTACAGTGGGGGGGAGCTGTTTTTT. Translated, it gives CASSYSGGELFF.

This clonotype was seen a handful of times. The CDR3 loop is CASSHAQWRASSGNTIYF. CDR3 in DNA: TGTGCCAGCAGCCACGCCCAGTGGCGGGCCTCCTCTGGAAACACCATATATTTT. The chain uses TRBV3-1 and TRBJ1-3, with D uncertain. There are 18 residues in the CDR3. From germline, CDR1 is LGHDT and CDR2 YNNKEL (reference sequence). V was trimmed by 3 bases and J by 0 bases, leaving 18 bases between them.

The chain employs TRBV30 and TRBJ1-2; D is perhaps TRBD1 (6 bases). CDR3 size: 14 residues. The V gene's germline CDR1 is GTSNPN and CDR2 SVGIG (reference sequence). Trimming pared 2 bases from V and 4 bases from J, leaving 14 bases between. The CDR3 here is CAWSPPTGFYGYTF. The CDR3 DNA reads TGTGCCTGGAGTCCCCCCACAGGGTTCTATGGCTACACCTTC. The variable domain in full, completed from reference TRBV30 and TRBJ1-2, reads SQTIHQWPATLVQPVGSPLSLECTVEGTSNPNLYWYRQAAGRGLQLLFYSVGIGQISSEVPQNLSASRPQDRQFILSSKKLLLSDSGFYLCAWSPPTGFYGYTFGSGTRLTVV.

This clonotype has only a few counts. V usage is TRBV6-1 and J usage is TRBJ2-5; 7 bases are a match to TRBD1. There are 15 residues in the CDR3. V dropped 8 bases and J dropped 5; count of bases not matched to a gene: 14. Germline assignment: CDR1 MNHNS and CDR2 SASEGT. In nucleotides, the CDR3 is TGTGCCAGCCGGAGGACGGGACAGAGCTTTGAGACCCAGTACTTC. This sequence encodes CASRRTGQSFETQYF.

The genes are TRBV7-9 and TRBJ1-4; D is possibly TRBD1 (5 bases). The V gene's germline CDR1 is SEHNR and CDR2 FQNEAQ (reference sequence). Trimming removed 4 bases at V and 3 bases at J, with 15 bases between. CDR3 length equals 16 residues. The CDR3 DNA sequence: TGTGCCAGCAGCTCTACAGGACTTCAGCCTAATGAAAAACTGTTTTTT. Its protein product is CASSSTGLQPNEKLFF.

On this clonotype: The germline gene is not matched at one end of the junction; a read error may be the cause. The chain joins TRBV4-3 to TRBJ1-1, with D hard to call. Germline CDR1 reads LGHNA; CDR2 reads YSLEER. The CDR3 contains 14 residues. CDR3 in amino acids: CANSQDWATTEAFF. The CDR3 DNA is TGCGCCAACAGCCAAGATTGGGCCACCACTGAAGCTTTCTTT.

There are a few counts of this clonotype. DNA for the CDR3: TGTGCCAGCAGCTTAAATACAGACACTGAAGCTTTCTTT. It codes for CASSLNTDTEAFF. J is TRBJ1-1 and V is TRBV7-9; no firm D call. Germline V CDR1 and CDR2: SEHNR, FQNEAQ (reference sequence). Deletions cut 2 bases from V and 3 bases from J, with 7 bases between. This CDR3 is 13 amino acids long.

This clonotype was counted a few times. The chain employs TRBV7-2 and TRBJ2-5; 14 bases are a match to TRBD2. Germline lookup yields CDR1 SGHTA and CDR2 FQGNSA. This CDR3 is 18 amino acids long. V lost 0 bases, J lost 1 base, and 4 bases stayed unmatched. CDR3 residues: CASSLAGLAGALQETQYF. The CDR3, as DNA: TGTGCCAGCAGCTTAGCGGGACTAGCGGGGGCACTCCAAGAGACCCAGTACTTC.

This clonotype was detected a few times. V is TRBV2 and J is TRBJ2-3; 13 bases fit TRBD2. J lost 3 bases, V lost 4 bases, and 1 base had no gene match. CDR1 is SNHLY, CDR2 FYNNEI, per germline. The CDR3 is made up of 15 amino acids. The DNA of the CDR3 is TGTGCCAGCAGTGGGACTAGCGGGGGAACAGATACGCAGTATTTT. Its translation is CASSGTSGGTDTQYF.

The table lists this clonotype with a few counts. The V gene is TRBV7-6, the J gene TRBJ2-2; maybe TRBD2 (6 bases). Trimming took 5 bases from V and 6 from J, leaving 19 bases between them. CDR3 size: 16 residues. CDR1 and CDR2 from the germline V gene are SGHVS and FNYEAQ. The CDR3 here is CASSPLAGTHPGELFF. The CDR3 nucleotides are TGTGCCAGCAGCCCGCTGGCGGGAACACATCCCGGGGAGCTGTTTTTT. Based on the CDR3 plus reference TRBV7-6 and TRBJ2-2, the full variable domain is GAGVSQSPRYKVTKRGQDVALRCDPISGHVSLYWYRQALGQGPEFLTYFNYEAQQDKSGLPNDRFSAERPEGSISTLTIQRTEQRDSAMYRCASSPLAGTHPGELFFGEGSRLTVL.

The V call is TRBV5-1, the J call TRBJ2-3; 11 bases align to TRBD2. This CDR3 spans 16 amino acids. J lost 4 bases, V lost 3 bases, and 7 bases had no gene match. Germline-derived CDR1 and CDR2 are SGHRS and YFSETQ. CDR3 sequence: CASSSLAGGGADTQYF. CDR3 sequence (DNA): TGCGCCAGCAGCTCCCTAGCGGGGGGAGGAGCAGATACGCAGTATTTT.

The sample holds one count of this clonotype. This rearrangement joins TRBV5-1 to TRBJ2-1, with TRBD1 identical over 8 bases. The CDR3 is 15 residues long. Trimming took 0 bases from V and 3 from J; bases not matched to a gene: 2. CDR1 and CDR2 from the germline V gene are SGHRS and YFSETQ. The DNA for the CDR3 is TGCGCCAGCAGCTTGGTACAGGGGGACTACAATGAGCAGTTCTTC. Translating it yields CASSLVQGDYNEQFF.

This clonotype has just a few counts. The CDR3 loop reads CSVGDFDGYTF. For the CDR3, the DNA is TGCAGCGTCGGGGATTTTGATGGCTACACCTTC. V is TRBV29-1 and J is TRBJ1-2; D call uncertain. The germline V gene encodes CDR1 SQVTM and CDR2 ANQGSEA. The CDR3 extends over 11 amino acids. The germline V and J ends were trimmed by 6 bases and 6 bases, with 11 bases remaining between them.

The V call is TRBV5-1, the J call TRBJ2-2, with 10 bases lining up with TRBD1. V gave up 5 bases and J gave up 5 bases; unmatched junction bases: 3. The CDR3 sequence is 14 residues long. Germline V CDR1 and CDR2: SGHRS, YFSETQ. This CDR3 reads CASRSGQGTGELFF. As DNA, the CDR3 is TGCGCCAGCAGGTCGGGACAGGGGACCGGGGAGCTGTTTTTT.

This chain uses TRBV6-5 with TRBJ2-1; the match to TRBD1 covers 8 bases. The end of the DNA fits TRBJ2-7 better, so the J call may be wrong. The CDR3 is made up of 14 amino acids. The V gene's germline CDR1 is MNHEY and CDR2 SVGAGI. The CDR3 loop is CASSSETGVNEQYF. Here the CDR3 DNA reads TGTGCCAGCAGCTCCGAGACAGGGGTAAACGAGCAGTACTTC.

This clonotype was observed a few times. CDR3 sequence (DNA): TGTGCCAGCAGCCGGTACAGCAATCAGCCCCAGCATTTT. It is translated as CASSRYSNQPQHF. The chain combines TRBV7-2 with TRBJ1-5; unclear D gene. Germline assignment: CDR1 SGHTA and CDR2 FQGNSA. The CDR3 covers 13 residues. The germline V and J ends were trimmed by 5 bases and 1 base, with 6 bases remaining between them.